The 12 T cell receptor beta chains in this list originate from one sample, sequenced in a study of OX40 agonist ivuxolimab in advanced cancers. Here immunoSEQ multiplex PCR was the method, and the copy in TCRdb shows in-frame clones only, minus some. The table includes tens of thousands of clones, 91% detected once. This material consisted of CD4+ or CD8+ T cells sorted from blood, taken in a trial of the OX40 agonist ivuxolimab. These receptors originate from an adult with an advanced solid tumor such as melanoma, head and neck, liver or kidney cancer.

The chain links TRBV5-1 to TRBJ2-5, with 7 bases that match TRBD2. The DNA end favors TRBJ2-7, so the J call may be wrong. The germline V gene encodes CDR1 SGHRS and CDR2 YFSETQ. The CDR3 is 16 residues long. The CDR3 sequence: CASSLATRLAANEQYF. For the CDR3, the DNA is TGCGCCAGCAGCTTGGCGACTCGGCTAGCGGCCAACGAGCAGTACTTC.

The J gene is TRBJ1-2, the V gene TRBV7-9, with D possibly TRBD1 on 6 matching bases. V was cut by 4 bases and J by 3 bases, with 15 bases left in between. Germline-derived CDR1 and CDR2 are SEHNR and FQNEAQ (reference sequence). CDR3 size: 15 residues. In DNA form, the CDR3 reads TGTGCCAGCAGCTCACACAGGGATCATGACTATGGCTACACCTTC. Amino acids: CASSSHRDHDYGYTF.

V and J are TRBV6-5 and TRBJ2-1; tentatively, D is TRBD1 (6 bases). Trimming took 6 bases from V and 0 from J, leaving 9 bases between them. The CDR3 runs to 14 residues. CDR1 MNHEY and CDR2 SVGAGI come from the germline V gene. The CDR3 nucleotides read TGTGCCAGCAGCAAGGGGGACTCCTACAATGAGCAGTTCTTC. As protein: CASSKGDSYNEQFF.

The chain recombines TRBV4-2 with TRBJ1-2; D gene uncertain. Trimming took 0 bases from V and 4 from J, leaving 15 bases between them. Germline V gene data show CDR1 as LGHNA and CDR2 as YNFKEQ. The CDR3 is made up of 16 amino acids. The DNA for the CDR3 is TGTGCCAGCAGCCAAGAAATCTTGAACCCGATCTATGGCTACACCTTC. Protein: CASSQEILNPIYGYTF.

This chain links TRBV9 with TRBJ2-2; TRBD1 is a possible D gene (6 bases). V lost 4 bases to trimming and J lost 0 bases, with 10 bases between them. The CDR3 runs 15 residues. Germline loops: CDR1 SGDLS, CDR2 YYNGEE. This chain's CDR3 is CASSMGATNTGELFF. CDR3 DNA sequence: TGTGCCAGCAGCATGGGGGCGACGAACACCGGGGAGCTGTTTTTT.

The chain combines TRBV28 with TRBJ1-2; D may be TRBD1 (6 bases). In germline, CDR1 is MDHEN, CDR2 SYDVKM. There are 17 residues in the CDR3. Deletions cut 6 bases from V and 3 bases from J, with 23 bases between. The CDR3 spells CASSPPPDRSLHYGYTF. CDR3 DNA: TGTGCCAGCAGCCCGCCCCCAGACAGGAGCCTACACTATGGCTACACCTTC.

This chain connects TRBV30 to TRBJ2-7; 8 positions agree with TRBD1. The J segment lost 4 bases and the V segment lost 5 bases, leaving 10 bases of the junction unmatched. There are 14 residues in the CDR3. Per the germline V gene, CDR1 is GTSNPN and CDR2 is SVGIG (reference sequence). CDR3 DNA sequence: TGTGCCTGGGAGGCGGGGACAGGAAAATACGAGCAGTACTTC. Residues: CAWEAGTGKYEQYF.

The chain uses TRBV11-1 and TRBJ1-1, with no clear D. V was cut by 2 bases and J by 0 bases, with 7 bases left in between. The CDR3 sequence is 14 residues long. Germline V CDR1 and CDR2: SGHAT, FQDESV (reference sequence). This CDR3 reads CASSLNDMNTEAFF. CDR3 nucleotides: TGTGCCAGCAGCTTAAACGATATGAACACTGAAGCTTTCTTT.

The chain is built from TRBV27 and TRBJ1-2, with 7 bases identical to TRBD1. The CDR3 sequence is 13 residues long. V lost 10 bases to trimming and J lost 2 bases; unmatched junction nucleotides: 7. Germline V lookup: CDR1 MNHEY, CDR2 SMNVEV (reference sequence). CDR3 protein: CATRTGANYGYTF. Here the CDR3 DNA reads TGTGCCACCAGGACAGGTGCGAACTATGGCTACACCTTC.

This clone was seen only once. The V call is TRBV5-1, the J call TRBJ2-5; 9 nucleotides agree with TRBD2. V dropped 0 bases and J dropped 5; count of bases not matched to a gene: 14. The germline V gene encodes CDR1 SGHRS and CDR2 YFSETQ. CDR3 length: 18 amino acids. The CDR3 coding sequence is TGCGCCAGCAGCTTGGTTCCGGTAGCGGGGGCCCTTTTGGAGACCCAGTACTTC. This encodes CASSLVPVAGALLETQYF.

The gene calls are TRBV5-8 and TRBJ1-1; D unresolved. CDR1 SGHTS and CDR2 YDEGEE come from the germline V gene. Trimming pared 2 bases from V and 4 bases from J, leaving 6 bases between. The CDR3 sequence is 12 residues long. The CDR3 DNA reads TGTGCCAGCAGCTTCCGGGCCACTGAAGCTTTCTTT. It is translated as CASSFRATEAFF.

V gene TRBV10-2 combines with J gene TRBJ2-1, with D perhaps matching TRBD2 (7 bases). Per the germline V gene, CDR1 is WSHSY and CDR2 is SAAADI. Trimming removed 1 base at V and 3 bases at J, with 10 bases between. This CDR3 is 15 amino acids long. The CDR3 DNA reads as TGCGCCAGCAGTGAGTGGGGGGGCAGCTACAATGAGCAGTTCTTC. Encoded protein: CASSEWGGSYNEQFF.